A selection of T cell receptor beta chains follows, all from one sample in a study of cytomegalovirus exposure and HLA in healthy donors. The assay was immunoSEQ multiplex PCR, and TCRdb's table has in-frame clones only and misses some. The sample contains around 160,000 clones, roughly 79% of which appear only once. The sample was PBMCs. These receptors all stem from a man aged 18 to 35 in good health and CMV-seropositive. The CDR3 runs from the conserved cysteine through the conserved F or W. A D gene is named only where the DNA matches it firmly.

TRBV5-1,TRBD1,TRBJ1-2,CASRGGQALGYTF
TRBV15,-,TRBJ1-1,CATSRSGGRMNTEAFF
TRBV20-1,-,TRBJ1-2,CSASSGWGYTF
TRBV27,-,TRBJ2-1,CASSASPTEQFF
TRBV6-1,TRBD1,TRBJ1-5,CASSDLQGARNQPQHF
TRBV7-2,-,TRBJ2-1,CASSPTGLSYNEQFF
TRBV5-1,TRBD2,TRBJ2-2,CASKGLAGGPGELFF
TRBV7-2,TRBD1,TRBJ1-3,CASSPGGSGNTIYF
TRBV5-4,TRBD2,TRBJ2-7,CASSSGLAGQISYEQYF
TRBV27,TRBD2,TRBJ2-5,CASSLRWTSGQETQYF
TRBV6-6,-,TRBJ1-2,CASSQTGDYGYTF
TRBV5-4,TRBD1,TRBJ1-4,CASSKGAANEKLFF
TRBV10-1,-,TRBJ2-2,CASRASTGELFF
TRBV19,-,TRBJ1-5,CASSRSANMNQPQHF
TRBV7-8,-,TRBJ1-5,CASSQLDQPQHF
TRBV9,TRBD1,TRBJ1-2,CASSPGTGALANYGYTF
TRBV5-6,-,TRBJ1-2,CASSLGRNLYGYTF
TRBV14,-,TRBJ2-1,CASSQITPGHHNEQFF
TRBV4-3,TRBD1,TRBJ1-4,CASSQVQGGSGEKLFF
TRBV7-8,-,TRBJ2-3,CASGTSGGAADTQYF
TRBV10-3,-,TRBJ2-7,CAISPTGNEQYF
TRBV6-1,-,TRBJ2-7,CASSDRGTYEQYF
TRBV4-2,-,TRBJ2-1,CASSQRPDNGQFF
TRBV28,-,TRBJ1-1,CASSRGALEPLLINTEAFF
TRBV30,-,TRBJ2-1,CAWRITQGLNEQFF
TRBV30,TRBD1,TRBJ2-3,CAWSERQGGRQYF
TRBV6-5,-,TRBJ1-1,CASSNRIMGTEAFF
TRBV5-4,-,TRBJ1-4,CASSLGRQLNEKLFF
TRBV11-1,TRBD2,TRBJ2-1,CASSTGLAEDSSYNEQFF
TRBV4-2,TRBD1,TRBJ1-5,CASSQDGQGDQPQHF
TRBV7-3,-,TRBJ1-2,CASSPTGNYGYTF
TRBV19,-,TRBJ1-2,CASSIGQSYGYTF
TRBV9,-,TRBJ2-3,CASSSYSDTQYF
TRBV5-4,TRBD2,TRBJ2-5,CASSSGLAGSGEETQYF
TRBV7-8,TRBD1,TRBJ1-2,CASRPTGKYGYTF
TRBV5-6,TRBD2,TRBJ2-7,CASNFRTSGLSYEQYF
TRBV5-6,TRBD1,TRBJ1-2,CASSSQYGTGIGYTF
TRBV27,-,TRBJ2-3,CASGPTGTQYF
TRBV7-8,-,TRBJ1-4,CASSLFSGVGEKLFF
TRBV19,-,TRBJ2-7,CASSIGGTSEQYF
TRBV30,TRBD2,TRBJ2-7,CAWSVLAGYEQYF
TRBV11-2,-,TRBJ1-5,CASSPEGGRNQPQHF
TRBV4-3,TRBD2,TRBJ2-7,CASSQEAGGSYYEQYF
TRBV28,-,TRBJ2-7,CASSLRSYEQYF